This entry concerns a single T cell receptor (beta chain). The antigen remains undetermined. Libraries were prepared by immunoSEQ multiplex PCR; TCRdb keeps only in-frame clonotypes and omits some of them. The sample contains tens of thousands of clones, about nine tenths of which appear only once. Germline CDR1 MDHEN, CDR2 SYDVKM. This CDR3 is built from 12 residues. V lost 6 bases, J lost 6 bases, and 8 bases lay in between. The data were taken from a study of T cell responses to AZD1222 COVID-19 vaccine. Study-wide results and caveats: Donors, mostly white British, included more females; clonal diversity was possibly underestimated. Seropositive status at baseline applied to only five to seven AZD1222 recipients. Among vaccine-associated CD4 TCRs, coverage spanned spike, with dominance at 160-218 and 743-854. Spike-specific TCR breadth rose after two AZD1222 doses, and depth rose as well.

The starting material was peripheral blood, obtained on day 0 of AZD1222 vaccination. This TCR came from an adult in good health. The V gene is TRBV28, the J gene TRBJ2-2; a possible D gene is TRBD1 (5 bases). For the CDR3, the DNA is TGTGCCAGCAGACCGACAGCCGGGGAGCTGTTTTTT. This gives the protein CASRPTAGELFF.